The sequence of this TCR beta chain was determined in a study of T cell responses to AZD1222 COVID-19 vaccine. The study's findings and limits: The breadth and depth of Spike-specific TCRs increased once two AZD1222 doses had been given. Only 6 or 7 AZD1222 recipients tested seropositive at baseline. Clonal diversity was possibly underestimated, and white British individuals and females predominated among donors. None of the repertoires were sampled until the peak T cell response had passed.

There are 16 residues in the CDR3. The J segment lost 3 bases and the V segment lost 0 bases, leaving 7 bases of the junction unmatched. Germline loops: CDR1 SGHRS, CDR2 YFSETQ. Sequenced by immunoSEQ multiplex PCR; TCRdb stores in-frame clones only, minus some. The table has 150,000 to 200,000 clones, 90% seen once. As to this clone: What it recognizes is unknown.

This clonotype was obtained from an adult in good health. The gene calls are TRBV5-1 and TRBJ2-5; 8 positions match TRBD2. Sequences were derived from peripheral blood, sampled on day 0 of AZD1222 vaccination. The CDR3 DNA reads TGCGCCAGCAGCTTGGGGGGTAGCGGGGAGGAAGAGACCCAGTACTTC. Translating it yields CASSLGGSGEEETQYF.